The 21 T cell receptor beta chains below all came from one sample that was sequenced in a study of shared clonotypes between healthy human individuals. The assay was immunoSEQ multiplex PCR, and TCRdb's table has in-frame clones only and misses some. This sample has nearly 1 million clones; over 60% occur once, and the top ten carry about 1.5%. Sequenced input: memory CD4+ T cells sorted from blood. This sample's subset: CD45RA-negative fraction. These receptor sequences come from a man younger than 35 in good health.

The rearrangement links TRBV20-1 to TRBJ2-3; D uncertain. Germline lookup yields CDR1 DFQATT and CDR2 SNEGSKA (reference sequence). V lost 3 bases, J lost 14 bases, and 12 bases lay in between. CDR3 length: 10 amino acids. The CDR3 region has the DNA TGCAGTGCTAGGGACGTAGTAGTGTATTTT. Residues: CSARDVVVYF.

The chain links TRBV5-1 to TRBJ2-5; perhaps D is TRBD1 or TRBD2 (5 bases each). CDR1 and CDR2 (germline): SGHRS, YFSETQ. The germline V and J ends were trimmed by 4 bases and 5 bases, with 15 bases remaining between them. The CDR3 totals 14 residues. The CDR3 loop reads CASSPGHTGETQYF. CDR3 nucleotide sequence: TGCGCCAGCAGCCCTGGACACACGGGGGAGACCCAGTACTTC.

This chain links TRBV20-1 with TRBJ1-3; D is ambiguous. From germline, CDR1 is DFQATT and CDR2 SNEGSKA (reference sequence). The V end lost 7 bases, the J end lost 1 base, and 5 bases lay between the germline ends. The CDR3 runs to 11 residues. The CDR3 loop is CSVPSGNTIYF. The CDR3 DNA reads TGCAGTGTTCCGTCTGGAAACACCATATATTTT.

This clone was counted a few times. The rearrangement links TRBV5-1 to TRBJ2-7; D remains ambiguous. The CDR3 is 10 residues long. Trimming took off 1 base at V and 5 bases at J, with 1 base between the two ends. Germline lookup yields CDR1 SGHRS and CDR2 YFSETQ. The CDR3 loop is CASSLNEQYF. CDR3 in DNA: TGCGCCAGCAGCTTGAACGAGCAGTACTTC. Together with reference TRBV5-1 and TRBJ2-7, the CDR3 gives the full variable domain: KAGVTQTPRYLIKTRGQQVTLSCSPISGHRSVSWYQQTPGQGLQFLFEYFSETQRNKGNFPGRFSGRQFSNSRSEMNVSTLELGDSALYLCASSLNEQYFGPGTRLTVT.

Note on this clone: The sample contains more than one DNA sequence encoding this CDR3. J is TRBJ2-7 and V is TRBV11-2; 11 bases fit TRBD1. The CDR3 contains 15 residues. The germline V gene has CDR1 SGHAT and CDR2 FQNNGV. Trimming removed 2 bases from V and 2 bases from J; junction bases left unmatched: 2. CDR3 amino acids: CASSLTDRGPYEQYF. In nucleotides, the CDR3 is TGTGCCAGCAGCTTAACGGACAGGGGGCCCTACGAGCAGTACTTC.

Here the CDR3 reads CASSGTGSSYEQYF. As DNA, the CDR3 is TGTGCCAGCAGTGGGACAGGTTCGTCCTACGAGCAGTACTTC. V usage is TRBV28 and J usage is TRBJ2-7, with 8 positions matching TRBD1. The J segment lost 1 base and the V segment lost 5 bases, leaving 4 bases of the junction unmatched. CDR3 length: 14 residues. CDR1 is MDHEN and CDR2 is SYDVKM in the germline V gene.

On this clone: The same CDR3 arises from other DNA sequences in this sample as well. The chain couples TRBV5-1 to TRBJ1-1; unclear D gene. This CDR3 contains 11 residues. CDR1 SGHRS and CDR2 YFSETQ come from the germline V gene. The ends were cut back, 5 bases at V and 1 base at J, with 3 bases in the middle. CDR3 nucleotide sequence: TGCGCCAGCAGATCGAACACTGAAGCTTTCTTT. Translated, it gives CASRSNTEAFF.

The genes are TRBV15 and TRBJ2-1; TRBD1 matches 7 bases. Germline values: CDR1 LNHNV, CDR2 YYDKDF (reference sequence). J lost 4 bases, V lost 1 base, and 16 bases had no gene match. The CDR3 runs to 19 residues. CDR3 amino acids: CATSRGPILTGSSYNEQFF. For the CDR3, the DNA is TGTGCCACCAGCAGAGGACCAATCCTGACAGGGAGTTCATACAATGAGCAGTTCTTC.

The CDR3 DNA reads as TGCGCCAGCGGATCGGGACAGGCTTCCTATGGCTACACCTTC. It yields the protein CASGSGQASYGYTF. The V call is TRBV4-1, the J call TRBJ1-2; 8 bases line up with TRBD1. There are 14 residues in the CDR3. Germline trimming cut 8 bases from V and 4 bases from J; bases unmatched to any gene: 9. Germline V gene sequence: CDR1 MGHRA, CDR2 YSYEKL.

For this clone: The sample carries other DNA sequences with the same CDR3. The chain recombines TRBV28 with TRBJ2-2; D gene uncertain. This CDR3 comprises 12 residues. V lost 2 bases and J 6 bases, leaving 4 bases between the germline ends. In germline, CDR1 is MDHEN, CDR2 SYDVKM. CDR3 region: CASSLTAGELFF. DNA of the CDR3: TGTGCCAGCAGTTTAACAGCCGGGGAGCTGTTTTTT. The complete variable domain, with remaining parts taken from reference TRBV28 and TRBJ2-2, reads DVKVTQSSRYLVKRTGEKVFLECVQDMDHENMFWYRQDPGLGLRLIYFSYDVKMKEKGDIPEGYSVSREKKERFSLILESASTNQTSMYLCASSLTAGELFFGEGSRLTVL.

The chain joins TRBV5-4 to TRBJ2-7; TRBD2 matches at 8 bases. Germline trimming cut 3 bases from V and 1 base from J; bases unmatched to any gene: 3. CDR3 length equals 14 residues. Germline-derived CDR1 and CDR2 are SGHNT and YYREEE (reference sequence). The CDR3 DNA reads TGTGCCAGCAGCTCGGGACTAGGGTCCTACGAGCAGTACTTC. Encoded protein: CASSSGLGSYEQYF.

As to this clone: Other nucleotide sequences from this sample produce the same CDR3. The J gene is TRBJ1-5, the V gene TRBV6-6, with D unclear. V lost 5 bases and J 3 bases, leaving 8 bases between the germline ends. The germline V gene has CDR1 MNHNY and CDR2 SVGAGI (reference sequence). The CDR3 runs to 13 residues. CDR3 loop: CASSIGDNQPQHF. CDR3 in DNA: TGTGCCAGCAGTATCGGGGACAATCAGCCCCAGCATTTT.

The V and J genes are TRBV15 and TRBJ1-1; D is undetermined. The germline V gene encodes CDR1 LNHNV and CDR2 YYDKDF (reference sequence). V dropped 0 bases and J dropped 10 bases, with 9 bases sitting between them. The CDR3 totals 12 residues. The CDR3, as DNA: TGTGCCACCAGCAGAGAAGTTGTTCCAGCTTTCTTT. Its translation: CATSREVVPAFF.

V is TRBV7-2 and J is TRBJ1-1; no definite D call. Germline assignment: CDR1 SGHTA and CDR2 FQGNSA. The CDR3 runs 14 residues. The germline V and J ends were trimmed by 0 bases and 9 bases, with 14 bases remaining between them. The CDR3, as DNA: TGTGCCAGCAGCTTAGCAAAGGGAGTGGGGAAAGCTTTCTTT. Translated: CASSLAKGVGKAFF.

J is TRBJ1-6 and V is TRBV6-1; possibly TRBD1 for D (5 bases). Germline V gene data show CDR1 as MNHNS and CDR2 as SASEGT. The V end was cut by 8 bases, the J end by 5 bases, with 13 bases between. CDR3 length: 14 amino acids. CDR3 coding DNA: TGTGCCAGCCATCTCGCGGGGGATAATTCACCCCTCCACTTT. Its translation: CASHLAGDNSPLHF.

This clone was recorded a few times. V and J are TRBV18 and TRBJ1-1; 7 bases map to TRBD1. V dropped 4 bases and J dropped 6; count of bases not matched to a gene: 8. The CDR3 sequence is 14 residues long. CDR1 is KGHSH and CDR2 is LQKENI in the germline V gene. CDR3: CASSHSTGWAEAFF. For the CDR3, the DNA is TGTGCCAGCTCACACTCGACAGGGTGGGCTGAAGCTTTCTTT. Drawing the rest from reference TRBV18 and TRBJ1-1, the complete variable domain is NAGVMQNPRHLVRRRGQEARLRCSPMKGHSHVYWYRQLPEEGLKFMVYLQKENIIDESGMPKERFSAEFPKEGPSILRIQQVVRGDSAAYFCASSHSTGWAEAFFGQGTRLTVV.

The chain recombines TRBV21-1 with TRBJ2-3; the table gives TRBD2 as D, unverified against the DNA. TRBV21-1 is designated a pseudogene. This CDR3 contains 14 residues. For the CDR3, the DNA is TGTGCCAGCAGCACTGGGACTTGGACAGATACGCAGTATTTT. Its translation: CASSTGTWTDTQYF.

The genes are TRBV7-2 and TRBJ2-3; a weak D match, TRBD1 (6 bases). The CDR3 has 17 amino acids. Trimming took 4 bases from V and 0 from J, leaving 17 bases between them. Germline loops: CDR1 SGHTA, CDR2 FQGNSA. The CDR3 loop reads CASSYTQGGGSTDTQYF. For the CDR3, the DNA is TGTGCCAGCAGCTACACACAGGGTGGGGGCAGCACAGATACGCAGTATTTT.

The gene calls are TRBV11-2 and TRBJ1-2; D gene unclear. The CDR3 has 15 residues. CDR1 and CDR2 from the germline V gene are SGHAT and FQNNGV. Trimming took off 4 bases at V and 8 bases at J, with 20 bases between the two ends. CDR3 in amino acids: CASSYVTDKVRGYTF. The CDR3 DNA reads TGTGCCAGCAGCTACGTCACCGATAAAGTCAGGGGCTACACCTTC.

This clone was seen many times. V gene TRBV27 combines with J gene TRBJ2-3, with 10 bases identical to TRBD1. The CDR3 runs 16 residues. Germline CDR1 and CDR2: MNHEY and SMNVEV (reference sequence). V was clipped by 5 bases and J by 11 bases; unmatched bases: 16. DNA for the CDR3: TGTGCCAGCAGTCCAGCTGGCCGATCGGGACAGGGGAAGCAGTATTTT. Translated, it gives CASSPAGRSGQGKQYF.

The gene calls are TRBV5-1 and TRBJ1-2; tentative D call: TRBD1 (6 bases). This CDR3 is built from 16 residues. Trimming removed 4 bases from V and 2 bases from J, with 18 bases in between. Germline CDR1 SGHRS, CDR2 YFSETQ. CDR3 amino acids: CASSGGASASNYGYTF. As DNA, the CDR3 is TGCGCCAGCAGCGGGGGGGCCTCGGCCAGCAACTATGGCTACACCTTC.